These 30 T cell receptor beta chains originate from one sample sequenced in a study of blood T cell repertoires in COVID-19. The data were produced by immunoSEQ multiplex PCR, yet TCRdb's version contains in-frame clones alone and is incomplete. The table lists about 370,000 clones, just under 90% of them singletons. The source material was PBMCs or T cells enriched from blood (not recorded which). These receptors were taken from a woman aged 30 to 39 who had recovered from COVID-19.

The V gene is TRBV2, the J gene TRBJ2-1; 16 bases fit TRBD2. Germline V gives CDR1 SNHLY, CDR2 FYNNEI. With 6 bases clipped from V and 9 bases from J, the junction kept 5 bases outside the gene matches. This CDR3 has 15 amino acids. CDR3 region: CASSLGTSGRGEQFF. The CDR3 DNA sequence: TGTGCCAGCAGCCTCGGGACTAGCGGGAGGGGTGAGCAGTTCTTC.

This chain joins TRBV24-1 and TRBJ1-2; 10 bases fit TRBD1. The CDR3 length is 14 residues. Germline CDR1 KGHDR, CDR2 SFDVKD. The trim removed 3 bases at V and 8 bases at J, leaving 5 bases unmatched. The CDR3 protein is CATSDLGTGVGYTF. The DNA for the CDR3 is TGTGCCACCAGTGATCTCGGGACAGGGGTCGGCTACACCTTC.

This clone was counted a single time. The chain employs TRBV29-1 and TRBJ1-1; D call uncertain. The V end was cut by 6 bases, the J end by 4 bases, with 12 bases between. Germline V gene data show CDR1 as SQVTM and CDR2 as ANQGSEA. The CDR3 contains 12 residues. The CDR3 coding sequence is TGCAGCGTGGTGAGAGGGAGCACTGAAGCTTTCTTT. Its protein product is CSVVRGSTEAFF.

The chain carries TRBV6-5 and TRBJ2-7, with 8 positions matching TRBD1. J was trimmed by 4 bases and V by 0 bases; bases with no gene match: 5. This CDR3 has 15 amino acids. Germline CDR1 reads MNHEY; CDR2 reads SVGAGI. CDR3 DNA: TGTGCCAGCAGTTACTCTCCGGGACAGGTTTACGAGCAGTACTTC. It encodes CASSYSPGQVYEQYF.

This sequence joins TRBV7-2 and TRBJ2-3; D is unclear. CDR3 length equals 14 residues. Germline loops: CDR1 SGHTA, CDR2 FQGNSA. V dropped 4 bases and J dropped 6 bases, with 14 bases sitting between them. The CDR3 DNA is TGTGCCAGCAGCTCCCCCCGCGCCGGGGATACGCAGTATTTT. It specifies CASSSPRAGDTQYF. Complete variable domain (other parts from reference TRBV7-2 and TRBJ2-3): GAGVSQSPSNKVTEKGKDVELRCDPISGHTALYWYRQSLGQGLEFLIYFQGNSAPDKSGLPSDRFSAERTGGSVSTLTIQRTQQEDSAVYLCASSSPRAGDTQYFGPGTRLTVL.

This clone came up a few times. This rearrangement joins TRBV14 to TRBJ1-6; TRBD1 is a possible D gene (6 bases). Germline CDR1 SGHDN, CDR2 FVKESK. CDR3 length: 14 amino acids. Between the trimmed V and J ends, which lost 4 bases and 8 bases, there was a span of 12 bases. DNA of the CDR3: TGTGCCAGCAGCCTGACAGGAAGGTATTCACCCCTCCACTTT. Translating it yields CASSLTGRYSPLHF.

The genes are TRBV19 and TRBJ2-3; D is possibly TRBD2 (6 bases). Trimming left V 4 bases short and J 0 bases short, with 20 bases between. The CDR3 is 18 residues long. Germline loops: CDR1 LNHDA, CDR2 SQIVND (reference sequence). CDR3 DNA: TGTGCCAGTAGTAATTGGTTAGGACGGGGGACTAGCACAGATACGCAGTATTTT. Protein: CASSNWLGRGTSTDTQYF.

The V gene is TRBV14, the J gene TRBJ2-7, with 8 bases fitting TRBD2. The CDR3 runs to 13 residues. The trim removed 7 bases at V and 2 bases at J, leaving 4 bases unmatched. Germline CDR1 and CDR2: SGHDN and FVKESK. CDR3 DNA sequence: TGTGCCAGCAACCTAGCGGGTACCTACGAGCAGTACTTC. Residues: CASNLAGTYEQYF. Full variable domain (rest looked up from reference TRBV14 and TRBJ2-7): EAGVTQFPSHSVIEKGQTVTLRCDPISGHDNLYWYRRVMGKEIKFLLHFVKESKQDESGMPNNRFLAERTGGTYSTLKVQPAELEDSGVYFCASNLAGTYEQYFGPGTRLTVT.

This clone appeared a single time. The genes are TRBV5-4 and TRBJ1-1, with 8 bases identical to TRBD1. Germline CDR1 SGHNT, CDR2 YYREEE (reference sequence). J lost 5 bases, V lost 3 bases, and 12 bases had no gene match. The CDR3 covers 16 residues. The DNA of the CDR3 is TGTGCCAGCAGCTCGACCCGGCGAACAGGGGGGACTGAAGCTTTCTTT. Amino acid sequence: CASSSTRRTGGTEAFF.

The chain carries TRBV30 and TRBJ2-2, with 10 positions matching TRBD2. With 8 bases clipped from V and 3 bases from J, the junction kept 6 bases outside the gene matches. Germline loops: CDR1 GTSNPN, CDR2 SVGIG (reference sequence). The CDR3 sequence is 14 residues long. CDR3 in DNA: TGTGCCGGCAAGCGGGGGGGCCACACCGGGGAGCTGTTTTTT. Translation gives CAGKRGGHTGELFF.

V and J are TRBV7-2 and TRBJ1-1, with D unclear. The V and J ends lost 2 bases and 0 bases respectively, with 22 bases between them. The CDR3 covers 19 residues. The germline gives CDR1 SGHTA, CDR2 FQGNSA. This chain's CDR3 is CASSLSRGGKNGVNTEAFF. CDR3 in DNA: TGTGCCAGCAGCTTATCCCGGGGTGGGAAAAACGGAGTGAACACTGAAGCTTTCTTT.

The CDR3 loop reads CASSLGGRVEGYTF. The DNA for the CDR3 is TGTGCCAGCAGCTTAGGGGGCAGGGTTGAAGGCTACACCTTC. The chain combines TRBV7-2 with TRBJ1-2; tentatively, D is TRBD1 (5 bases). V was trimmed by 1 base and J by 8 bases, leaving 14 bases between them. Per germline, CDR1 SGHTA and CDR2 FQGNSA. The CDR3 spans 14 residues.

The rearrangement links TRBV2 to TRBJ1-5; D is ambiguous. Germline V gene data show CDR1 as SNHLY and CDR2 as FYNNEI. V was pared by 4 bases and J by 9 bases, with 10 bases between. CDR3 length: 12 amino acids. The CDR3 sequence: CASSGGSWPQHF. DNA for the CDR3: TGTGCCAGCAGTGGAGGTTCGTGGCCCCAGCATTTT.

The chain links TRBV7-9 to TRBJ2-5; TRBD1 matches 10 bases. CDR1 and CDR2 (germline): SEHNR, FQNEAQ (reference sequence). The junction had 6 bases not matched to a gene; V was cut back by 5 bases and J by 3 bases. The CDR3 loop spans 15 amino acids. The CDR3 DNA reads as TGTGCCAGCAGCGACCGGGACAGGGGAAAAGAGACCCAGTACTTC. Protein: CASSDRDRGKETQYF. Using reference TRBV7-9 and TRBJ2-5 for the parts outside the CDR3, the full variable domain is DTGVSQNPRHKITKRGQNVTFRCDPISEHNRLYWYRQTLGQGPEFLTYFQNEAQLEKSRLLSDRFSAERPKGSFSTLEIQRTEQGDSAMYLCASSDRDRGKETQYFGPGTRLLVL.

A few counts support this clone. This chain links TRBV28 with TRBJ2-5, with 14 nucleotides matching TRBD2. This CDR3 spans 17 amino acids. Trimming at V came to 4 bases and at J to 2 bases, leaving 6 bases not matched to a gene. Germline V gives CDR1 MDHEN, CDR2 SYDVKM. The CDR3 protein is CASSYHRLAGGQETQYF. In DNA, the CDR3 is TGTGCCAGCAGTTACCACAGACTAGCGGGAGGGCAAGAGACCCAGTACTTC.

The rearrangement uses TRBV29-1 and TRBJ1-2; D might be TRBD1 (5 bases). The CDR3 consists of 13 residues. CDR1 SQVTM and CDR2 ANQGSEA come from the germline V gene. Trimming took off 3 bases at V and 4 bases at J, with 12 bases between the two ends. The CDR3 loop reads CSVDQGAGYGYTF. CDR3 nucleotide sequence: TGCAGCGTTGATCAAGGGGCAGGCTATGGCTACACCTTC.

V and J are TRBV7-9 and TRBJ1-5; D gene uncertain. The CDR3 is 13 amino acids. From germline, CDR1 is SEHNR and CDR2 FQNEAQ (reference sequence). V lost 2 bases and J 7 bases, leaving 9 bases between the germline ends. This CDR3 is CASSLSGQQPQHF. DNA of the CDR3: TGTGCCAGCAGCTTATCTGGTCAGCAGCCCCAGCATTTT.

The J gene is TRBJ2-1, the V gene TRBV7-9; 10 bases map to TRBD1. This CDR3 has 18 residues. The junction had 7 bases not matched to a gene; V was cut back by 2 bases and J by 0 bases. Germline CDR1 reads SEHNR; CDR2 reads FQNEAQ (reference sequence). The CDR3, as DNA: TGTGCCAGCAGCTTAACACCGGGACAGGGGCCCTCCTACAATGAGCAGTTCTTC. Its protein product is CASSLTPGQGPSYNEQFF.

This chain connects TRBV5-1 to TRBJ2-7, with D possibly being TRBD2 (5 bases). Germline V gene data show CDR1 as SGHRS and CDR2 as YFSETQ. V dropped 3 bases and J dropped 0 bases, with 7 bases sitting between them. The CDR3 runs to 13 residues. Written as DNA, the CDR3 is TGCGCCAGCAGCTCCGGACTCTCCTACGAGCAGTACTTC. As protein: CASSSGLSYEQYF.

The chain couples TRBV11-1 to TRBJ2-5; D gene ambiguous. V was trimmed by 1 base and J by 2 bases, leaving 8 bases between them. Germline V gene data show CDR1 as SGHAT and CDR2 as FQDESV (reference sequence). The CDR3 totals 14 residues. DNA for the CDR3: TGTGCCAGCAGCTTAGTTTCCCTACAAGAGACCCAGTACTTC. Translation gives CASSLVSLQETQYF.

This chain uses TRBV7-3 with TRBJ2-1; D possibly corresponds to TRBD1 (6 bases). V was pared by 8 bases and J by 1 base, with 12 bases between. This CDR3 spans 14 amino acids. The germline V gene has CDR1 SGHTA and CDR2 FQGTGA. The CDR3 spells CASSLDSSYNEQFF. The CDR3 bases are TGTGCCAGCTCACTGGACAGTTCCTACAATGAGCAGTTCTTC.

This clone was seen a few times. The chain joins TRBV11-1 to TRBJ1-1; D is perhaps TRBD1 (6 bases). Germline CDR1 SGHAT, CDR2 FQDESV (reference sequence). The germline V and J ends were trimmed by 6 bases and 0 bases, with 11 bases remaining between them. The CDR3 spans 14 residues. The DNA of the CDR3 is TGTGCCAGCAGGGGGGACATAATGAACACTGAAGCTTTCTTT. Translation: CASRGDIMNTEAFF.

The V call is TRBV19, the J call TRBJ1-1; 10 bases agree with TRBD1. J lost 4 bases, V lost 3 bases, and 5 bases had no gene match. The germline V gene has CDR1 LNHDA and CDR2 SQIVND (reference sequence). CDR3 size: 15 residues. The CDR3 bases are TGTGCCAGTAGTATGAGGAGGACAGGGGGCACTGAAGCTTTCTTT. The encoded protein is CASSMRRTGGTEAFF.

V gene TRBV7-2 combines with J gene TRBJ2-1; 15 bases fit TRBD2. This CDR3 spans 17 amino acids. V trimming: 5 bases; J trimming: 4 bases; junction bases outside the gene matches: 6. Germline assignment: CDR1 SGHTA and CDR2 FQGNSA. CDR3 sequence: CASSPRTSGRAYNEQFF. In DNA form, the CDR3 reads TGTGCCAGCAGCCCCCGGACTAGCGGGAGGGCGTACAATGAGCAGTTCTTC.

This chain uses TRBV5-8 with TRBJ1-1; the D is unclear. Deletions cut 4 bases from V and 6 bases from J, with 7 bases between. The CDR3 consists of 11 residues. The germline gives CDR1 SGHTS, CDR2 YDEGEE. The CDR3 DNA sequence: TGTGCCAGCAGCCGAGGATCTGAAGCTTTCTTT. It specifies CASSRGSEAFF.

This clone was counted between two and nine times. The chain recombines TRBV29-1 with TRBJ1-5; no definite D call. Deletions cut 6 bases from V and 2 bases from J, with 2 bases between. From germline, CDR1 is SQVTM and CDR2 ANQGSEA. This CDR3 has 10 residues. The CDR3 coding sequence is TGCAGCGTCGGCAATCAGCCCCAGCATTTT. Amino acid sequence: CSVGNQPQHF.

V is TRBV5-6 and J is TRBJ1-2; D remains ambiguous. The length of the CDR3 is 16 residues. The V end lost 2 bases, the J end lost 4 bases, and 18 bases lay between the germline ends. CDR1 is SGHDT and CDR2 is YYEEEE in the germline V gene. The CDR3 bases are TGTGCCAGCAGCTTCACGCCCAGCGGCAGGATCTATGGCTACACCTTC. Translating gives CASSFTPSGRIYGYTF.

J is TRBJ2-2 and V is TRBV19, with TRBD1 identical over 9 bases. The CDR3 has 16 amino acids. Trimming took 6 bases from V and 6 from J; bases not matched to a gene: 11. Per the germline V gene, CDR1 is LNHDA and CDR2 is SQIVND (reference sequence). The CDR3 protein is CASRVNRDRVSGELFF. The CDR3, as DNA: TGTGCCAGTAGGGTCAACCGGGACAGGGTTTCCGGGGAGCTGTTTTTT.

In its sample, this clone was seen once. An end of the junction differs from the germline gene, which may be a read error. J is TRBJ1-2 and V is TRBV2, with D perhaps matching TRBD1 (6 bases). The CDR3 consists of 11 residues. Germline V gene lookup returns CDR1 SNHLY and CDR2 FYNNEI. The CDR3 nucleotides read TGTGCCAGCACCGACGGACAGTCGTCTCCGTTC. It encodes CASTDGQSSPF.

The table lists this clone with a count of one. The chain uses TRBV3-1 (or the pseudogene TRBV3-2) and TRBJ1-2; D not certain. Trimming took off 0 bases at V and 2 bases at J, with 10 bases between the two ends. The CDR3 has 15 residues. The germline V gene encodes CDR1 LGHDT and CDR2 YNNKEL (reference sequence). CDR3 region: CASSQEAAMNYGYTF. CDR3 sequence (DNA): TGTGCCAGCAGCCAAGAGGCAGCGATGAACTATGGCTACACCTTC.